This T cell receptor beta chain was recovered during a study of molecular identifiers for immune sequencing clone quantification. Findings and caveats of the study: Clones of above 20 RNA copies carried over 99% of effector molecules; in naive cells they carried under 1%.

Bulk TCR libraries were made with methods that had been previously described and with listed TCR primers. TCRdb fed the PCR reads into MiXCR, producing one record per CDR3 protein. The sample holds about 640,000 distinct CDR3 sequences, 15% to 20% seen once. Sorted cells numbering 20,000 to 1,000,000, with 10%, 30% or 50% RNA, yielded the naive CD8 libraries. As regards this clonotype: The antigen is unknown. This sequence may be a read error, since a much larger clone differs from it by one base.

This receptor was identified in a human donor in good health. Some libraries in this study had Jurkat cell RNA spiked in. The sequencing sample was made of naive CD8+ T cells from blood, with Jurkat cell RNA spiked in. The subset denotes: FACS-sorted CD8+CD4-CCR7+CD45RA+ naive T cells.

CDR3 amino acids: CASSLFVNTGAFF. The CDR3 DNA follows: TGTGCCAGCAGTTTATTTGTGAACACTGGAGCTTTCTTT. The rearrangement uses TRBV12-3 or TRBV12-4 and TRBJ1-1; D not resolved. The CDR3 spans 13 residues.